Given below is one T cell receptor (beta chain) in context. Mismatch with germline at one junction end may stem from a read error. This sample was included in a study of regulatory T cells in long-lasting Graves disease. Both iRepertoire HTBI primers and Arm-PCR of CDR3 regions were used to build the TCR beta libraries. TCRdb re-analysed the multiplex PCR reads in MiXCR, keeping a single row per CDR3 protein. This sample has under 450,000 distinct CDR3 sequences, with roughly 24% found just once. Time point here: persistent/refractory GD, antithyroid drugs over 5 years with positive TRAb. With RNA extracted from PBMCs as input, the TCR library was made. The germline V gene has CDR1 SGHRS and CDR2 YFSETQ. The CDR3 is 14 amino acids.

This TCR came from a middle-aged woman with Graves disease. This specimen was peripheral blood mononuclear cells (PBMCs), taken when the disease was refractory, from a patient treated with antithyroid drugs. V usage is TRBV5-1 and J usage is TRBJ2-3; possible D gene TRBD1, 5 bases. The CDR3: CASSGGKYTGTQYF. CDR3 sequence (DNA): TGCGCCAGCAGCGGCGGTAAATACACAGGTACGCAGTATTTT. The complete variable domain, with remaining parts taken from reference TRBV5-1 and TRBJ2-3, reads KAGVTQTPRYLIKTRGQQVTLSCSPISGHRSVSWYQQTPGQGLQFLFEYFSETQRNKGNFPGRFSGRQFSNSRSEMNVSTLELGDSALYLCASSGGKYTGTQYFGPGTRLTVL.